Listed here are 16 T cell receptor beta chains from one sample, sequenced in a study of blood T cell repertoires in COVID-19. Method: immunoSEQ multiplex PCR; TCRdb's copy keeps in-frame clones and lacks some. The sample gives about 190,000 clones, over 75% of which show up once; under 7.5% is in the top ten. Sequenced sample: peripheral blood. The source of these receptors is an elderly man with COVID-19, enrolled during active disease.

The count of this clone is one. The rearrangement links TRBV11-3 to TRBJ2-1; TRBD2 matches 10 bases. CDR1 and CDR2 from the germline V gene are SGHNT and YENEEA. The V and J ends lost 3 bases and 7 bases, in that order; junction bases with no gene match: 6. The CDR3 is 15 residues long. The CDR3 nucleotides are TGTGCCAGCAGCTTTAGCGGGGGGATGGCAAATGAGCAGTTCTTC. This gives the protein CASSFSGGMANEQFF.

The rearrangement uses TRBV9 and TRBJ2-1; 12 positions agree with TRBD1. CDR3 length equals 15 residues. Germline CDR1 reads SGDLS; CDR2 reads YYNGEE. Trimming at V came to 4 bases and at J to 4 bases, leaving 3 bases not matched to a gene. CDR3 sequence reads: CASSLGQGAYNEQFF. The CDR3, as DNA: TGTGCCAGCAGCCTGGGACAGGGGGCATACAATGAGCAGTTCTTC.

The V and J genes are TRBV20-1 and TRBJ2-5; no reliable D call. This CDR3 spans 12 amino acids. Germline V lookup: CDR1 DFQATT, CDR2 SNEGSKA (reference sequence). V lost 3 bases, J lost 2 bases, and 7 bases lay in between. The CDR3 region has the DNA TGCAGTGCTAGTGTGCAGCAAGAGACCCAGTACTTC. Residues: CSASVQQETQYF.

The CDR3 spells CASSPGASYEQYF. CDR3 in DNA: TGTGCCAGCAGCCCTGGGGCGTCCTACGAGCAGTACTTC. The chain recombines TRBV7-3 with TRBJ2-7, with a tentative D call TRBD1 (5 bases). Trimming cost V 5 bases and J 1 base, with 9 bases left between them. There are 13 residues in the CDR3. Germline CDR1 reads SGHTA; CDR2 reads FQGTGA. Using reference TRBV7-3 and TRBJ2-7 for the parts outside the CDR3, the full variable domain is GAGVSQTPSNKVTEKGKYVELRCDPISGHTALYWYRQSLGQGPEFLIYFQGTGAADDSGLPNDRFFAVRPEGSVSTLKIQRTERGDSAVYLCASSPGASYEQYFGPGTRLTVT.

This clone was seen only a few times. CDR3 in DNA: TGTGCCAGCAGCTCCATCGGTCCGGGGGACACTGAAGCTTTCTTT. It codes for CASSSIGPGDTEAFF. This chain joins TRBV5-4 and TRBJ1-1; D is perhaps TRBD1 (5 bases). The CDR3 has 15 amino acids. In germline, CDR1 is SGHNT, CDR2 YYREEE (reference sequence). V was shortened by 3 bases and J by 3 bases, with 15 bases between the two germline ends. The complete variable domain, with remaining parts taken from reference TRBV5-4 and TRBJ1-1, reads ETGVTQSPTHLIKTRGQQVTLRCSSQSGHNTVSWYQQALGQGPQFIFQYYREEENGRGNFPPRFSGLQFPNYSSELNVNALELDDSALYLCASSSIGPGDTEAFFGQGTRLTVV.

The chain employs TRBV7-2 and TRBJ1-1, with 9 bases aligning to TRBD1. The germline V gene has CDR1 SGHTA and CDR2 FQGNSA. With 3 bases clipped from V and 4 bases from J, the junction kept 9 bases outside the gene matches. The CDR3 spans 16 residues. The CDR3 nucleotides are TGTGCCAGCAGCTTCTCCGGGACAGGGTTCTCCACTGAAGCTTTCTTT. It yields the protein CASSFSGTGFSTEAFF.

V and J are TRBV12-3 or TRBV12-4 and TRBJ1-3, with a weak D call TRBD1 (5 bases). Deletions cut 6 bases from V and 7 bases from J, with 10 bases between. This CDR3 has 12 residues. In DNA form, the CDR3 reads TGTGCCAGCAGGCCCGGGGGGAACACCATATATTTT. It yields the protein CASRPGGNTIYF.

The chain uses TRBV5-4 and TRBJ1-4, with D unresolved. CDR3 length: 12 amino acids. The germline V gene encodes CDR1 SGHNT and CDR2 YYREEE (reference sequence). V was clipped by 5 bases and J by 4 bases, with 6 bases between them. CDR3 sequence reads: CASRRDNEKLFF. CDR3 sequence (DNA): TGTGCCAGCAGGCGTGATAATGAAAAACTGTTTTTT.

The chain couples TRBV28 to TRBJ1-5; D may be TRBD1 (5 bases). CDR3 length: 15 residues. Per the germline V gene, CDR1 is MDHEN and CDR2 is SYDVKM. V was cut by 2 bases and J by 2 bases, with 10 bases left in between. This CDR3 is CASSLPGGGNQPQHF. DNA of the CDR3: TGTGCCAGCAGTTTACCCGGAGGGGGCAATCAGCCCCAGCATTTT.

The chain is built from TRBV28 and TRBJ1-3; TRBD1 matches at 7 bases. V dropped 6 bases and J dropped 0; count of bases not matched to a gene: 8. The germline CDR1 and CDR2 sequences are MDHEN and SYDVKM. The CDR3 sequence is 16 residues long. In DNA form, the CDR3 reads TGTGCCAGCAGGCCCTCGACAGGGAGCTCTGGAAACACCATATATTTT. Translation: CASRPSTGSSGNTIYF.

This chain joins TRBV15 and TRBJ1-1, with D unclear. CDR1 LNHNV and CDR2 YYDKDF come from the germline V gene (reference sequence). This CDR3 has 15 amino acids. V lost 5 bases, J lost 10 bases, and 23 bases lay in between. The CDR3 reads CATSLGLSPPSGAFF. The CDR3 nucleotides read TGTGCCACCAGCCTTGGACTTTCCCCCCCGAGTGGAGCTTTCTTT.

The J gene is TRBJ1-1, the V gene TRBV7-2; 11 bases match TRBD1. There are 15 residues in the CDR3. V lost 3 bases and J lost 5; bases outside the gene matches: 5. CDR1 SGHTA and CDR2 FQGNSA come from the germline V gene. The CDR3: CASSFTGTGGTEAFF. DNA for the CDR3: TGTGCCAGCAGCTTTACCGGGACAGGGGGGACTGAAGCTTTCTTT.

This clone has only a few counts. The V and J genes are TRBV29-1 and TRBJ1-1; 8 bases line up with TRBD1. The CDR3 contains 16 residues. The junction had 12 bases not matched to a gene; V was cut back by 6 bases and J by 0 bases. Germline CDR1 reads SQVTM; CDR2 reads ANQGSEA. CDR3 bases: TGCAGCGTGGGCGGGCGGACAGGGAGCATGAACACTGAAGCTTTCTTT. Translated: CSVGGRTGSMNTEAFF.

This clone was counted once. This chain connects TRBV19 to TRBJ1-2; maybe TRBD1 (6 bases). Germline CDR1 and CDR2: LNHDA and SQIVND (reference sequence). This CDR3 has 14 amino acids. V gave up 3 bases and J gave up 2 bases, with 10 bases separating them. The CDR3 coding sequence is TGTGCCAGTAGTATCGGACAGTCAAACTATGGCTACACCTTC. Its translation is CASSIGQSNYGYTF.

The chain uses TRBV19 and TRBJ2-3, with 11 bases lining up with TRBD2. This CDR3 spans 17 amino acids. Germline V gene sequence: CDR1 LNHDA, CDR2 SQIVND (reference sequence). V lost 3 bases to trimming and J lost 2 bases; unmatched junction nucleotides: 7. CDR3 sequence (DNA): TGTGCCAGTAGTATTCGGCCTAGCGGGGGGTTCACAGATACGCAGTATTTT. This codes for CASSIRPSGGFTDTQYF.

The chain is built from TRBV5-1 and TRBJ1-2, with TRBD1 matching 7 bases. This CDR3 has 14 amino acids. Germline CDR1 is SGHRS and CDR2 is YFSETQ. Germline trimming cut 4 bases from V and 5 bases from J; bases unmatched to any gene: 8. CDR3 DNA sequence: TGCGCCAGCAGCCCGCCCGGACAGGATTATGGCTACACCTTC. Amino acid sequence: CASSPPGQDYGYTF. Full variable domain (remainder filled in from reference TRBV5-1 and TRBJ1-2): KAGVTQTPRYLIKTRGQQVTLSCSPISGHRSVSWYQQTPGQGLQFLFEYFSETQRNKGNFPGRFSGRQFSNSRSEMNVSTLELGDSALYLCASSPPGQDYGYTFGSGTRLTVV.